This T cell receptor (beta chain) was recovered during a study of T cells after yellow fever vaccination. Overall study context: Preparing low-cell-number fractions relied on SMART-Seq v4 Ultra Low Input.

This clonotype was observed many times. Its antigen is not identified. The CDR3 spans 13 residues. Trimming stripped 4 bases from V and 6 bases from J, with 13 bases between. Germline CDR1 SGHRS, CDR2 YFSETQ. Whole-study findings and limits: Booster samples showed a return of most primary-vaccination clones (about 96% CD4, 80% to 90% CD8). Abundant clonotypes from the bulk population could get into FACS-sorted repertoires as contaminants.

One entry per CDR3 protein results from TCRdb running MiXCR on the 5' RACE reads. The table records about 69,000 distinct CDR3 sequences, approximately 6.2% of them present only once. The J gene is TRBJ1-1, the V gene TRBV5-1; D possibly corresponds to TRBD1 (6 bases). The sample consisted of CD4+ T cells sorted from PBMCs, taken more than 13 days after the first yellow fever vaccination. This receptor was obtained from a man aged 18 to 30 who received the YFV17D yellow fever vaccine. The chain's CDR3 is CASSPQQGSEAFF. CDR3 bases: TGCGCCAGCAGCCCACAACAGGGTTCTGAAGCTTTCTTT.